Listed below are T cell receptor beta chains from one sample, sequenced in a study of blood T cell repertoires in COVID-19. The table came from immunoSEQ multiplex PCR; TCRdb's copy has only in-frame clones and leaves some out. This table has under 200,000 clones, roughly four fifths appearing once. The sample consisted of peripheral blood. These receptors were taken from a human donor in a cohort sampled during active COVID-19. Each CDR3 is given without its conserved first and last residue.

v_gene,j_gene,CDR3aa
TRBV7-3,TRBJ2-3,ASSPWENRAQDTQY
TRBV5-5,TRBJ1-1,ASNSLNTEAF
TRBV27,TRBJ1-2,ASSLAGAGYGYT
TRBV6-2/TRBV6-3,TRBJ2-7,ASSYGAQKASTRHEQY
TRBV7-2,TRBJ1-5,ASSLDRGIGQPQH
TRBV5-6,TRBJ1-2,ASSLGTTPLYGYT
TRBV6-5,TRBJ2-1,ASSYSHKRQKF
TRBV7-6,TRBJ1-4,ASSTGTGAGEKLF
TRBV29-1,TRBJ1-1,SVEGQQNTEAF
TRBV7-3,TRBJ1-2,ASHRGRDGYT
TRBV11-2,TRBJ2-3,ASSLRATDTQY
TRBV5-6,TRBJ1-1,ASSRGGTEAF
TRBV6-5,TRBJ1-1,ASSYGGIAEAF
TRBV10-3,TRBJ2-7,AIGTSGVPSYEQY